This T cell receptor beta chain was recorded in a study of cytotoxic CD8 clonotypes in ibrutinib-treated CLL. Across the study: Responses comprised approximately 25 partial and 2 complete; at median roughly 64 months, about 14 remained remitted and about 12 progressed.

TCRdb's copy holds only in-frame clones and misses some; the assay was immunoSEQ multiplex PCR. The table includes roughly 180,000 clones, 84% detected once. This clone has only one observation. Germline-derived CDR1 and CDR2 are SGHTA and FQGTGA. Trimming cost V 2 bases and J 4 bases, with 8 bases left between them. The CDR3 is made up of 13 amino acids. The rearrangement uses TRBV7-3 and TRBJ1-1; D is undetermined. The receptor comes from a human donor with chronic lymphocytic leukemia. This specimen was PBMCs, taken after 24 months of ibrutinib treatment. Here the CDR3 DNA reads TGTGCCAGCAGCTTATCGTCTGCCACTGAAGCTTTCTTT. Translating it yields CASSLSSATEAFF.